What follows are 6 T cell receptor beta chains derived from one specimen sequenced in a study of cytomegalovirus exposure and HLA in healthy donors. Assay: immunoSEQ multiplex PCR; the TCRdb copy retains only in-frame clones and omits some. Among hundreds of thousands of clones listed, approximately 87% were seen once. Sequenced input: PBMCs. The receptors were sampled from a man between 18 and 35 years old in good health and CMV-seronegative.

The gene calls are TRBV5-1 and TRBJ2-5, with 8 bases fitting TRBD2. The V gene end was trimmed by 4 bases and the J gene end by 1 base; junction bases not matched to a gene: 6. The CDR3 has 15 residues. Germline lookup yields CDR1 SGHRS and CDR2 YFSETQ. CDR3 in amino acids: CASSPARGGQETQYF. CDR3 DNA sequence: TGCGCCAGCAGCCCGGCCCGGGGGGGCCAAGAGACCCAGTACTTC. The whole variable domain, remainder taken from reference TRBV5-1 and TRBJ2-5, is KAGVTQTPRYLIKTRGQQVTLSCSPISGHRSVSWYQQTPGQGLQFLFEYFSETQRNKGNFPGRFSGRQFSNSRSEMNVSTLELGDSALYLCASSPARGGQETQYFGPGTRLLVL.

This clone was seen only once. V usage is TRBV6-1 and J usage is TRBJ2-2; D is uncertain. Trimming stripped 6 bases from V and 5 bases from J, with 16 bases between. Germline CDR1 is MNHNS and CDR2 is SASEGT. The length of the CDR3 is 15 residues. The CDR3 DNA is TGTGCCAGCAGCAAAACGAGGATTACTACCGGGGAGCTGTTTTTT. This encodes CASSKTRITTGELFF.

The chain uses TRBV6-1 and TRBJ1-5, with 7 bases aligning to TRBD1. This CDR3 is 15 amino acids long. Per the germline V gene, CDR1 is MNHNS and CDR2 is SASEGT. V dropped 1 base and J dropped 7; count of bases not matched to a gene: 7. CDR3 sequence reads: CASSEGSGGRQPQHF. CDR3 coding DNA: TGTGCCAGCAGTGAAGGGTCAGGGGGTAGGCAGCCCCAGCATTTT.

The genes are TRBV18 and TRBJ1-1; D ambiguous. With 6 bases removed from V and 4 bases from J, the gap between germline ends came to 12 bases. This CDR3 comprises 13 residues. From germline, CDR1 is KGHSH and CDR2 LQKENI. CDR3 in amino acids: CASSPSEGTEAFF. Here the CDR3 DNA reads TGTGCCAGCTCCCCATCCGAGGGCACTGAAGCTTTCTTT.

The chain links TRBV11-2 to TRBJ1-3; D may be TRBD1 (5 bases). The CDR3 is made up of 11 amino acids. V lost 8 bases, J lost 9 bases, and 11 bases lay in between. Germline loops: CDR1 SGHAT, CDR2 FQNNGV. CDR3 bases: TGTGCCAGCGCCCTGGGGGGCACCATATATTTT. It translates to CASALGGTIYF.

The chain has TRBV11-2 and TRBJ2-6, with 8 bases fitting TRBD1. Germline CDR1 is SGHAT and CDR2 is FQNNGV. The V segment lost 5 bases and the J segment 4 bases; nucleotides outside the gene matches: 13. The CDR3 spans 18 residues. The CDR3 sequence: CASSPVRSTGVGANVLTF. The CDR3 DNA sequence: TGTGCCAGCAGCCCAGTAAGGTCGACAGGGGTAGGGGCCAACGTCCTGACTTTC.